The 3 T cell receptor beta chains presented below share a single source sample, sequenced in a study of blood T cell repertoires in COVID-19. The method was immunoSEQ multiplex PCR; TCRdb's version includes in-frame clones alone and lacks a portion of them. The sample records about 160,000 clones, just over 85% being singletons. Sequencing was done on a sample of peripheral blood. The receptors stem from a man aged 45 to 65 with active or convalescent COVID-19.

There are a few counts of this clone. The chain is built from TRBV20-1 and TRBJ2-1; 7 positions match TRBD2. From germline, CDR1 is DFQATT and CDR2 SNEGSKA (reference sequence). The CDR3 contains 11 residues. V was clipped by 5 bases and J by 11 bases; unmatched bases: 6. The CDR3 spells CSARGDRKQFF. CDR3 DNA: TGCAGTGCTCGGGGGGACCGGAAGCAGTTCTTC.

This chain uses TRBV5-4 with TRBJ1-2, with D perhaps matching TRBD1 (5 bases). CDR3 length: 16 residues. V lost 0 bases to trimming and J lost 3 bases, with 15 bases between them. Germline V gives CDR1 SGHNT, CDR2 YYREEE (reference sequence). As DNA, the CDR3 is TGTGCCAGCAGCTTGGGAGGAGCGGGGCTCTACTATGGCTACACCTTC. The encoded protein is CASSLGGAGLYYGYTF.

The chain combines TRBV6-2 or TRBV6-3 with TRBJ1-2, with a possible D match to TRBD1 (6 bases). Trimming stripped 6 bases from V and 4 bases from J, with 12 bases between. The V gene's germline CDR1 is MNHEY and CDR2 SVGEGT. The CDR3 loop spans 13 amino acids. The DNA of the CDR3 is TGTGCCAGCAGCGTAACAGGGAGCTATGGCTACACCTTC. Its protein is CASSVTGSYGYTF.